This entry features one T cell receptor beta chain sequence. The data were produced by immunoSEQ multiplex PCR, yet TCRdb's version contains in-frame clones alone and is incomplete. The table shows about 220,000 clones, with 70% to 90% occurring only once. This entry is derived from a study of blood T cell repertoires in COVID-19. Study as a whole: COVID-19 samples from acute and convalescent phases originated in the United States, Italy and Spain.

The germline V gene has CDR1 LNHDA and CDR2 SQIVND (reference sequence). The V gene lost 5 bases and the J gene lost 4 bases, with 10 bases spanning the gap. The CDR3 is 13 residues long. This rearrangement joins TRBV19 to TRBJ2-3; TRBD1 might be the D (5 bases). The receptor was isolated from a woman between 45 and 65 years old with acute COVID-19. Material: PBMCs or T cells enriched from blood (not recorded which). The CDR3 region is CASSLTEPDTQYF. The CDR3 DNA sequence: TGTGCCAGTAGTTTGACAGAGCCAGATACGCAGTATTTT.